This T cell receptor beta chain was profiled in a study of response to subunit inactivated influenza vaccine. J lost 7 bases, V lost 4 bases, and 15 bases had no gene match. The CDR3 extends over 17 amino acids. Germline V gives CDR1 MNHNS, CDR2 SASEGT. This clonotype was counted at least ten times. Its antigen is as yet unknown. Study observations and caveats: Every seasonal influenza vaccination brings in few new T cells, the authors suggested.

TCRdb ran MiXCR on the RT-PCR reads and lists one entry per CDR3 protein. The table has over 650,000 distinct CDR3 sequences, about 18% seen once. The clonotype originates from a man aged 45-60 years who received an inactivated influenza vaccine. The rearrangement links TRBV6-1 to TRBJ2-7; 11 bases fit TRBD2. The sequencing here drew on PBMCs from blood, taken less than 6 days after vaccination. CDR3 nucleotides: TGTGCCAGCAGTGCCCGGATCGGGACTAGCGGCACTAGGGAGCAGTACTTC. This encodes CASSARIGTSGTREQYF.